What follows is one T cell receptor beta chain and its context. Antigen specificity is unknown. The CDR3 has 13 amino acids. Germline CDR1 is ENHRY and CDR2 is SYGVKD. This entry belongs to a study of cytomegalovirus exposure and HLA in healthy donors. In the PCR, 60 Vbeta and 13 Jbeta primers were used. The method was immunoSEQ multiplex PCR; TCRdb's version includes in-frame clones alone and lacks a portion of them. The sample has tens of thousands of clones; over 55% are singletons. Study-wide results and caveats: One variant, a missense change in DCLRE1C, was linked in a later analysis to TCR beta V- and J-gene trimming. High sensitivity and specificity were reportedly achieved when the classifier diagnosed cytomegalovirus status.

V is TRBV10-3 and J is TRBJ1-1; TRBD1 aligns across 7 bases. Sequenced sample: PBMCs. The clonotype originates from a woman aged 45-60 years in good health and CMV-seropositive. For the CDR3, the DNA is TGTGCAACGAGAGGCGTACAGGGGCTTGAAGCTTTCTTT. This codes for CATRGVQGLEAFF.